The rows below give T cell receptor beta chains drawn from one sample of a study of blood T cell repertoires in COVID-19. Sequencing was performed with immunoSEQ multiplex PCR; in TCRdb, only in-frame clones are kept and a portion is missing. The profile shows hundreds of thousands of clones, approximately 78% of them singletons. Specimen: peripheral blood. The receptors here all came from a woman aged 60-75 years with active or convalescent COVID-19. Each CDR3 is given with its conserved first and last residue. D genes are given only for firm matches. For some rows the clone size is stated as once, few or many, or as a class when expanded; others skip it.

j_gene: TRBJ2-1; v_gene: TRBV18; abundance: .; d_gene: TRBD2; CDR3aa: CASSLGLAGGNEQFF; CDR3nt: TGTGCCAGCTCACTAGGACTAGCGGGGGGTAATGAGCAGTTCTTC
j_gene: TRBJ2-7; v_gene: TRBV6-5; abundance: .; d_gene: TRBD2; CDR3aa: CASRDLAGGTYEQYF; CDR3nt: TGTGCCAGCAGAGACCTAGCGGGGGGTACCTACGAGCAGTACTTC
j_gene: TRBJ1-5; v_gene: TRBV7-9; abundance: .; d_gene: TRBD1; CDR3aa: CASSLGPDRGANQPQHF; CDR3nt: TGTGCCAGCAGCTTAGGCCCCGACAGGGGGGCTAATCAGCCCCAGCATTTT
j_gene: TRBJ1-6; v_gene: TRBV19; abundance: few; d_gene: .; CDR3aa: CASSKKGQGTYNSPLHF; CDR3nt: TGTGCCAGTAGTAAAAAAGGCCAGGGGACGTATAATTCACCCCTCCACTTT
j_gene: TRBJ1-2; v_gene: TRBV19; abundance: .; d_gene: .; CDR3aa: CASSRRGALVGYTF; CDR3nt: TGTGCCAGTAGTCGGCGGGGGGCGCTTGTAGGCTACACCTTC
j_gene: TRBJ2-3; v_gene: TRBV6-2/TRBV6-3; abundance: .; d_gene: .; CDR3aa: CASSPPYVSTQYF; CDR3nt: TGTGCCAGCAGTCCCCCCTACGTCTCTACGCAGTATTTT
j_gene: TRBJ2-1; v_gene: TRBV5-5; abundance: .; d_gene: TRBD2; CDR3aa: CASIQRGDNEQFF; CDR3nt: TGTGCCAGCATCCAGCGGGGGGACAATGAGCAGTTCTTC
j_gene: TRBJ1-1; v_gene: TRBV2; abundance: .; d_gene: TRBD1; CDR3aa: CASGAGGLNTEAFF; CDR3nt: TGTGCCAGCGGGGCAGGGGGCTTGAACACTGAAGCTTTCTTT
j_gene: TRBJ2-7; v_gene: TRBV6-6; abundance: .; d_gene: .; CDR3aa: CASSGTTVRSYEQYF; CDR3nt: TGTGCCAGCAGTGGAACGACAGTCCGATCCTACGAGCAGTACTTC
j_gene: TRBJ2-3; v_gene: TRBV10-3; abundance: .; d_gene: TRBD1; CDR3aa: CAISLTGSTDTQYF; CDR3nt: TGTGCCATCAGTCTGACAGGGAGTACAGATACGCAGTATTTT
j_gene: TRBJ2-1; v_gene: TRBV19; abundance: .; d_gene: TRBD2; CDR3aa: CASRPPGLAGYNEQFF; CDR3nt: TGTGCCAGTAGACCGCCGGGACTAGCGGGGTACAATGAGCAGTTCTTC
j_gene: TRBJ2-7; v_gene: TRBV5-1; abundance: .; d_gene: .; CDR3aa: CASSWGSSASSYEQYF; CDR3nt: TGCGCCAGCAGCTGGGGATCTAGCGCGTCATCCTACGAGCAGTACTTC
j_gene: TRBJ1-2; v_gene: TRBV20-1; abundance: .; d_gene: TRBD1; CDR3aa: CSASKGQGDYGYTF; CDR3nt: TGCAGTGCTAGTAAGGGACAGGGTGACTATGGCTACACCTTC
j_gene: TRBJ1-1; v_gene: TRBV19; abundance: once; d_gene: .; CDR3aa: CASSDMNTEAFF; CDR3nt: TGTGCCAGCAGTGACATGAACACTGAAGCTTTCTTT
j_gene: TRBJ2-7; v_gene: TRBV15; abundance: .; d_gene: .; CDR3aa: CATSAGTVSYEQYF; CDR3nt: TGTGCCACCTCGGCGGGGACCGTCTCCTACGAGCAGTACTTC
j_gene: TRBJ1-2; v_gene: TRBV6-6; abundance: .; d_gene: TRBD1; CDR3aa: CASSPGTGVYGYTF; CDR3nt: TGTGCCAGCAGCCCAGGGACAGGGGTCTATGGCTACACCTTC
j_gene: TRBJ2-5; v_gene: TRBV7-6; abundance: .; d_gene: TRBD2; CDR3aa: CASSPGLAGRGETQYF; CDR3nt: TGTGCCAGCAGCCCAGGCCTAGCGGGGAGGGGCGAGACCCAGTACTTC
j_gene: TRBJ2-5; v_gene: TRBV29-1; abundance: .; d_gene: TRBD1; CDR3aa: CSVPRQGVDEETQYF; CDR3nt: TGCAGCGTTCCGCGACAGGGGGTGGATGAAGAGACCCAGTACTTC
j_gene: TRBJ2-2; v_gene: TRBV18; abundance: .; d_gene: TRBD2; CDR3aa: CASSPGTTNTGELFF; CDR3nt: TGTGCCAGCTCACCCGGGACTACAAACACCGGGGAGCTGTTTTTT
j_gene: TRBJ2-5; v_gene: TRBV9; abundance: .; d_gene: TRBD1; CDR3aa: CASSVFGQGRETQYF; CDR3nt: TGTGCCAGCAGCGTTTTTGGACAGGGCCGAGAGACCCAGTACTTC
j_gene: TRBJ2-5; v_gene: TRBV7-9; abundance: .; d_gene: .; CDR3aa: CASSPIGGGPQETQYF; CDR3nt: TGTGCCAGCAGCCCGATAGGGGGGGGACCCCAAGAGACCCAGTACTTC
j_gene: TRBJ2-7; v_gene: TRBV5-1; abundance: .; d_gene: .; CDR3aa: CASQGGTTSYEQYF; CDR3nt: TGCGCCTCGCAGGGGGGTACTACCTCCTACGAGCAGTACTTC
j_gene: TRBJ1-5; v_gene: TRBV27; abundance: once; d_gene: .; CDR3aa: CASSFPGGNQPQHF; CDR3nt: TGTGCCAGCAGTTTCCCTGGAGGCAATCAGCCCCAGCATTTT
j_gene: TRBJ2-5; v_gene: TRBV7-9; abundance: .; d_gene: TRBD1; CDR3aa: CASSTGTGDETQYF; CDR3nt: TGTGCCAGCAGTACCGGGACAGGGGACGAGACCCAGTACTTC
j_gene: TRBJ1-5; v_gene: TRBV2; abundance: .; d_gene: .; CDR3aa: CASSFDSNSNQPQHF; CDR3nt: TGTGCCAGCAGTTTCGACAGTAATAGCAATCAGCCCCAGCATTTT
j_gene: TRBJ1-5; v_gene: TRBV6-5; abundance: .; d_gene: .; CDR3aa: CASRTGNQPQHF; CDR3nt: TGTGCCAGCAGAACAGGGAATCAGCCCCAGCATTTT
j_gene: TRBJ1-3; v_gene: TRBV29-1; abundance: .; d_gene: .; CDR3aa: CSVVVGSGNTIYF; CDR3nt: TGCAGCGTTGTCGTCGGCTCTGGAAACACCATATATTTT
j_gene: TRBJ2-7; v_gene: TRBV6-5; abundance: .; d_gene: .; CDR3aa: CASGRQNYEQYF; CDR3nt: TGTGCCAGCGGACGACAGAACTACGAGCAGTACTTC
j_gene: TRBJ1-1; v_gene: TRBV7-2; abundance: few; d_gene: .; CDR3aa: CASSLTTVGRNEAFF; CDR3nt: TGTGCCAGCAGCTTGACCACGGTTGGCAGGAATGAAGCTTTCTTT
j_gene: TRBJ1-5; v_gene: TRBV6-2/TRBV6-3; abundance: .; d_gene: .; CDR3aa: CASSYEDSNQPQHF; CDR3nt: TGTGCCAGCAGTTACGAGGACTCGAATCAGCCCCAGCATTTT
j_gene: TRBJ2-2; v_gene: TRBV19; abundance: few; d_gene: TRBD1; CDR3aa: CASMGQHTGELFF; CDR3nt: TGTGCCAGTATGGGACAGCACACCGGGGAGCTGTTTTTT
j_gene: TRBJ2-3; v_gene: TRBV14; abundance: .; d_gene: TRBD2; CDR3aa: CASSQGLAGGDTQYF; CDR3nt: TGTGCCAGCAGCCAAGGGCTAGCGGGGGGGGATACGCAGTATTTT
j_gene: TRBJ2-2; v_gene: TRBV23-1; abundance: once; d_gene: TRBD1; CDR3aa: CASSQSIGQGENTGELFF; CDR3nt: TGCGCCAGCAGTCAATCTATAGGACAGGGGGAGAACACCGGGGAGCTGTTTTTT
j_gene: TRBJ2-7; v_gene: TRBV6-6; abundance: .; d_gene: .; CDR3aa: CASSYTRDTPTYEQYF; CDR3nt: TGTGCCAGCAGTTACACCCGGGACACCCCTACCTACGAGCAGTACTTC
j_gene: TRBJ1-1; v_gene: TRBV5-8; abundance: once; d_gene: .; CDR3aa: CASSGWTAMNTEAFF; CDR3nt: TGTGCCAGCAGCGGCTGGACAGCCATGAACACTGAAGCTTTCTTT
j_gene: TRBJ1-2; v_gene: TRBV20-1; abundance: .; d_gene: .; CDR3aa: CSASLGGGTYGYTF; CDR3nt: TGCAGTGCTAGTCTGGGGGGGGGCACCTATGGCTACACCTTC
j_gene: TRBJ2-5; v_gene: TRBV5-4; abundance: .; d_gene: TRBD1; CDR3aa: CASTFSRQGAGETQYF; CDR3nt: TGTGCCAGCACTTTTTCGAGGCAGGGGGCAGGAGAGACCCAGTACTTC
j_gene: TRBJ1-2; v_gene: TRBV6-5; abundance: .; d_gene: TRBD1; CDR3aa: CASSYRGRQDGYTF; CDR3nt: TGTGCCAGCAGTTACAGGGGGCGCCAGGATGGCTACACCTTC
j_gene: TRBJ1-6; v_gene: TRBV6-1; abundance: .; d_gene: .; CDR3aa: CASSEVRNSPLHF; CDR3nt: TGTGCCAGCAGTGAAGTCCGTAATTCACCCCTCCACTTT
j_gene: TRBJ2-7; v_gene: TRBV6-5; abundance: few; d_gene: TRBD1; CDR3aa: CASSRDRGHEQYF; CDR3nt: TGTGCCAGCAGCCGGGACAGGGGGCACGAGCAGTACTTC
j_gene: TRBJ1-2; v_gene: TRBV28; abundance: .; d_gene: TRBD1; CDR3aa: CASSFRTGGVYGYTF; CDR3nt: TGTGCCAGCAGTTTCCGGACAGGGGGCGTTTATGGCTACACCTTC